This TCR beta chain came from a study of post-analysis software for immune sequencing data. The overall study: Included among the disease courses, which were recorded for the cohort, were relapsing-remitting, secondary progressive and progressive-relapsing multiple sclerosis. Findings and limits, study-wide: Same-batch preparations were strongly co-clustered by F measure. When compared against controls, multiple sclerosis patients showed significantly lower normalized Chao1 diversity. A handful of TRBV segments occurring more often in patients than controls included TRBV5-6, TRBV5-1 and TRBV20-1.

Built from TCR beta cDNA, the libraries had unique molecular identifiers in them. Starting from approximately 0.95 to 9.8 million T cells, the study yielded 460,000 or so cDNA molecules. MiXCR was run by TCRdb on the PCR reads, yielding one entry per CDR3 protein. Counted here are a few hundred thousand distinct CDR3 sequences, roughly 36% occurring once; the ten biggest clones make up 13%. This clonotype appeared a few times. As yet, its antigen is unknown. The CDR3 is 16 amino acids. With 0 bases removed from V and 3 bases from J, the gap between germline ends came to 14 bases. Germline V lookup: CDR1 SGHAT, CDR2 FQNNGV.

This receptor was taken from a girl aged 5-17 years with multiple sclerosis. The chain joins TRBV11-2 to TRBJ1-2; D remains ambiguous. The sample was blood. DNA for the CDR3: TGTGCCAGCAGCTTAGATGGACGGAGGAACTACTATGGCTACACCTTC. Its translation: CASSLDGRRNYYGYTF.